Reported below is one TCR beta chain. Antigen: not known. This entry comes from a study of a mutant IDH1 vaccine in newly diagnosed glioma. Time point reported: week 5, during vaccination. A single vaccine dose contained 300 ug of mutant IDH1 20-mer peptide, and topical imiquimod was used with it. Here immunoSEQ multiplex PCR was the method, and the copy in TCRdb shows in-frame clones only, minus some. In the table there are about 38,000 clones, around 78% of which are singletons. V was trimmed by 2 bases and J by 4 bases, leaving 16 bases between them. CDR3 length equals 16 residues. Germline CDR1 SGHRS, CDR2 YFSETQ.

Sequenced here: PBMCs, sampled from a glioma patient whose treatment included an IDH1 peptide vaccine. This clonotype was obtained from a man aged 40-49 years with glioma. V gene TRBV5-1 combines with J gene TRBJ2-1; D may be TRBD1 (5 bases). The CDR3 nucleotides read TGCGCCAGCAGCTTACAGGTGAAGGTACTATACAATGAGCAGTTCTTC. Protein: CASSLQVKVLYNEQFF.